A single sample is the source of the 16 T cell receptor beta chains below, sequenced in a study of tumor-infiltrating lymphocytes in primary liver carcinoma. Blood RNA was derived from unsorted whole blood, and germline DNA was extracted too. Using a constant-region primer together with ProtoScript II reverse transcriptase, TCR beta cDNA was made from around 500 ng of total RNA. Investigators got TCR beta libraries out of three nested multiplex PCR rounds, done with slightly modified ARM-PCR. Investigators reported that the first two PCR rounds, at 9 to 11 cycles each, used TRBV1-TRBV30 forward primers with a C-beta reverse primer. MiXCR was run by TCRdb on the multiplex PCR reads, yielding one entry per CDR3 protein. The top ten clones hold about 8.4% of a sample with fewer than 350,000 distinct CDR3 sequences, roughly 60% of them seen once. The sample comprised peripheral blood. The receptors stem from a man aged 40-49 years with primary liver carcinoma and hepatitis B virus infection.

The sample holds a few counts of this clonotype. The chain carries TRBV5-1 and TRBJ2-3; 9 bases agree with TRBD2. With V trimmed by 2 bases and J by 3 bases, 4 bases remained unmatched. The CDR3 is made up of 15 amino acids. The germline V gene encodes CDR1 SGHRS and CDR2 YFSETQ. This CDR3 is CASSFGSGGTDTQYF. CDR3 DNA: TGCGCCAGCAGCTTCGGAAGCGGGGGGACAGATACGCAGTATTTT. Supplemented by reference TRBV5-1 and TRBJ2-3, the full variable domain reads KAGVTQTPRYLIKTRGQQVTLSCSPISGHRSVSWYQQTPGQGLQFLFEYFSETQRNKGNFPGRFSGRQFSNSRSEMNVSTLELGDSALYLCASSFGSGGTDTQYFGPGTRLTVL.

With respect to this clonotype: At one end the junction does not follow the germline gene, possibly because of a read error. The CDR3, as DNA: TGTGCCAGCAGCTTCCGGCTAGCAGGAGGGGGGTCCTACAATGGGCAGTTCTTC. This gives the protein CASSFRLAGGGSYNGQFF. This chain connects TRBV11-2 to TRBJ2-1, with D tentatively TRBD1 or TRBD2 (6 bases each). The germline V gene has CDR1 SGHAT and CDR2 FQNNGV. CDR3 length: 18 residues.

The V call is TRBV11-1, the J call TRBJ2-1, with 13 bases fitting TRBD2. Germline-derived CDR1 and CDR2 are SGHAT and FQDESV (reference sequence). This CDR3 contains 17 residues. J gave up 3 bases and V 3 bases, and 5 bases lay outside the gene matches. CDR3 nucleotide sequence: TGTGCCAGCAGCTTTCCCGGGACTAGCGGGAACTACAATGAGCAGTTCTTC. Translating gives CASSFPGTSGNYNEQFF.

This clonotype was counted between two and nine times. This chain uses TRBV5-4 with TRBJ2-1, with D unclear. CDR3 size: 11 residues. V gave up 2 bases and J gave up 3 bases, with 0 bases separating them. Germline V CDR1 and CDR2: SGHNT, YYREEE (reference sequence). The CDR3 DNA is TGTGCCAGCAGCTTCTACAATGAGCAGTTCTTC. Protein sequence: CASSFYNEQFF.

On this clonotype: A much bigger clone sits one base away, suggesting this may be a read error. The chain links TRBV4-1 to TRBJ1-5; D unresolved. The germline CDR1 and CDR2 sequences are MGHRA and YSYEKL. The CDR3 is 16 residues long. The CDR3 sequence is CASSQDVAISNQPQRF. CDR3 nucleotides: TGCGCCAGCAGCCAAGATGTAGCCATTAGCAATCAGCCCCAGCGTTTT.

With respect to this clonotype: This may arise from a read error, as a much more abundant clone is one base away. This chain connects TRBV12-3 or TRBV12-4 to TRBJ2-7; possibly TRBD2 for D (5 bases). The CDR3 sequence is 14 residues long. The V gene lost 6 bases and the J gene lost 6 bases, with 18 bases spanning the gap. Here the CDR3 DNA reads TGTGCCAGCAGCCAACTAGTGGGAGCTCGCGAGCAGTACTTC. Its protein is CASSQLVGAREQYF.

With regard to this clonotype: A read error may account for a junction end that differs from germline. This chain uses TRBV11-3 with TRBJ2-7; 7 nucleotides align to TRBD1. CDR3 length equals 14 residues. Germline assignment: CDR1 SGHNT and CDR2 YENEEA. The CDR3 spells CASSSPGQHYEQYF. The CDR3 coding sequence is TGTGCCAGCAGCTCTCCGGGACAGCATTACGAACAGTACTTC.

Ten or more counts support this clonotype. The chain has TRBV6-6 and TRBJ1-2; TRBD1 is a possible D gene (5 bases). Germline CDR1 is MNHNY and CDR2 is SVGAGI (reference sequence). V was pared by 7 bases and J by 0 bases, with 15 bases between. The CDR3 loop spans 15 amino acids. For the CDR3, the DNA is TGTGCCAGCACCGAGCGGGACCGCTCTAACTATGGCTACACCTTC. Translating it yields CASTERDRSNYGYTF.

In its sample, this clonotype was seen once. Germline is not matched at one junction end, which may reflect a read error. The chain has TRBV12-3 or TRBV12-4 and TRBJ2-3; 10 nucleotides agree with TRBD1. This CDR3 contains 16 residues. The CDR3 is CASSPGTGVGTDTQYF. DNA for the CDR3: TGTGCAAGCAGTCCCGGGACAGGGGTGGGCACAGATACGCAGTATTTT.

Of note for this clonotype: This sequence may be a read error, since a much larger clone differs from it by one base. This chain connects TRBV4-3 to TRBJ2-5, with 10 bases that match TRBD1. Germline V gene sequence: CDR1 LGHNA, CDR2 YSLEER. The V gene end was trimmed by 0 bases and the J gene end by 1 base; junction bases not matched to a gene: 14. There are 20 residues in the CDR3. The CDR3 loop is CASSQDAGTGARRSQETQYF. For the CDR3, the DNA is TGCGCCAGCAGCCAAGACGCCGGGACAGGGGCCCGAAGATCCCAAGAGACCCAGTACTTC.

Note on this clonotype: A read error may be the cause here, since a much bigger clone is one base away. This chain uses TRBV6-1 with TRBJ1-6, with D possibly TRBD1 on 6 matching bases. The CDR3 covers 15 residues. Germline CDR1 MNHNS, CDR2 SASEGT. V shed 7 bases and J shed 5 bases, with 15 bases lying between them. The CDR3 reads CASNRTVLNNSPLHF. In DNA form, the CDR3 reads TGTGCCAGCAATCGGACAGTTTTAAATAATTCACCCCTCCACTTT.

This chain joins TRBV5-1 and TRBJ1-2; no reliable D call. V lost 4 bases, J lost 3 bases, and 13 bases lay in between. CDR3 length: 14 amino acids. Germline V gene data show CDR1 as SGHRS and CDR2 as YFSETQ. The CDR3 region is CASSPERSYYGYTF. CDR3 sequence (DNA): TGCGCCAGCAGCCCCGAACGGTCATACTATGGCTACACCTTC.

With regard to this clonotype: One end of the junction does not line up with germline, which may come from a read error. This rearrangement joins TRBV5-1 to TRBJ2-1; 7 nucleotides line up with TRBD2. The CDR3 is 19 amino acids. Germline lookup yields CDR1 SGHRS and CDR2 YFSETQ. CDR3 protein: CASNLGREAGSRSYNEQFF. As DNA, the CDR3 is TGCGCCAGCAACTTGGGTCGGGAGGCGGGAAGTAGGTCCTACAATGAGCAGTTCTTC.

This clonotype was counted between two and nine times. The chain joins TRBV14 to TRBJ1-1; D is undetermined. The CDR3 runs to 13 residues. Trimming took 3 bases from V and 5 from J, leaving 10 bases between them. The germline gives CDR1 SGHDN, CDR2 FVKESK. In DNA, the CDR3 is TGTGCCAGCAGCCAGTATAGTGGGACTGAAGCTTTCTTT. It encodes CASSQYSGTEAFF.

On this clonotype itself: This may arise from a read error, as a much more abundant clone is one base away. The chain carries TRBV12-3 or TRBV12-4 and TRBJ2-1; possibly TRBD2 for D (6 bases). The CDR3 covers 14 residues. Between the trimmed V and J ends, which lost 7 bases and 10 bases, there was a span of 20 bases. CDR3 sequence reads: CASIRDLSKWEQFF. The CDR3 DNA reads TGTGCCAGCATCCGGGACTTGTCCAAATGGGAGCAGTTCTTC.

The chain combines TRBV29-1 with TRBJ1-3; D remains ambiguous. The length of the CDR3 is 13 residues. Trimming shortened V by 4 bases and J by 4 bases, and 11 bases separated the two germline ends. Germline assignment: CDR1 SQVTM and CDR2 ANQGSEA. The CDR3 protein is CSVVPESGNTIYF. CDR3 DNA sequence: TGCAGCGTTGTACCAGAATCAGGAAACACCATATATTTT.